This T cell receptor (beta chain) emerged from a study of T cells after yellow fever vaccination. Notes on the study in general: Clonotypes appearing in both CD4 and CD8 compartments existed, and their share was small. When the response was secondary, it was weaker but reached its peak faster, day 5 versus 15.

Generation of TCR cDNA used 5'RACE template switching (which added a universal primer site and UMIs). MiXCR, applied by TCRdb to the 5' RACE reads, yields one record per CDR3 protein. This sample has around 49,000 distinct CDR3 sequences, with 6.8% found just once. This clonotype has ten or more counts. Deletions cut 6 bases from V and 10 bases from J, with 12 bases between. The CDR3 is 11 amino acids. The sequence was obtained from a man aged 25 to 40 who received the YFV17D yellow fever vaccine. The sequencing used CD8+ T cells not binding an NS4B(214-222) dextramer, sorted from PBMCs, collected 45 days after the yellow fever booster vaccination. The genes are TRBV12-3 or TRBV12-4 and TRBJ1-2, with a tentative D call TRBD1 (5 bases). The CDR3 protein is CASSPGSAYTF. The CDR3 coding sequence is TGTGCCAGCAGCCCAGGGTCTGCCTACACCTTC.